This T cell receptor beta chain was profiled in a study of cytomegalovirus exposure and HLA in healthy donors. Findings of the study overall: Association of a missense DCLRE1C variant with TCR beta V- and J-gene trimming was reported in a later analysis. Owing to their indistinguishability, certain V segments, notably TRBV6-2 and TRBV6-3, were excluded. Presence/absence analyses treated sequencing depth as roughly uniform across donors.

Notes on this clone: What it binds is not known.

It was with 60 Vbeta and 13 Jbeta primers that the PCR ran. Profiling relied on immunoSEQ multiplex PCR, and the TCRdb table lists in-frame clones only, not all of them. This sample has around 200,000 clones, with 80% found just once. Losses at the gene ends were 5 bases for V and 8 bases for J; bases not matched to a gene: 5. Germline V gene lookup returns CDR1 MGHRA and CDR2 YSYEKL. The CDR3 is made up of 12 amino acids. The TCR sequence derives from a boy younger than 18 in good health and CMV-seronegative. The chain has TRBV4-1 and TRBJ1-2; 7 positions match TRBD1. The sample comprised PBMCs. The CDR3 loop is CASSLQGRGYTF. The DNA for the CDR3 is TGCGCCAGCAGCTTACAGGGGCGAGGCTACACCTTC.